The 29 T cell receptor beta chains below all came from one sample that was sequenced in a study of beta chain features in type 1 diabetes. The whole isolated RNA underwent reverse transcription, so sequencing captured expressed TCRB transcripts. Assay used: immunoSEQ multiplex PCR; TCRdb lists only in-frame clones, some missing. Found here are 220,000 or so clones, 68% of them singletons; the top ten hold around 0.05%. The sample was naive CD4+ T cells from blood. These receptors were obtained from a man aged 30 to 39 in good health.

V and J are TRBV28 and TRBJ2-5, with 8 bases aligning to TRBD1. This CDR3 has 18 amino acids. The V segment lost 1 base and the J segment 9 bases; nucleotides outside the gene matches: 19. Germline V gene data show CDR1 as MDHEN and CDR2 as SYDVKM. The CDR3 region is CASSLSQGGRGPSRAQYF. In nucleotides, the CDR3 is TGTGCCAGCAGTTTATCGCAGGGGGGCAGGGGGCCGTCCAGGGCCCAGTACTTC.

As DNA, the CDR3 is TGTGCCTGGAGTGACGGTAGCGGACAGACCCAGTACTTC. It translates to CAWSDGSGQTQYF. The chain uses TRBV30 and TRBJ2-5; D possibly corresponds to TRBD2 (6 bases). Germline V gives CDR1 GTSNPN, CDR2 SVGIG (reference sequence). CDR3 length equals 13 residues. V lost 1 base and J 6 bases, leaving 12 bases between the germline ends.

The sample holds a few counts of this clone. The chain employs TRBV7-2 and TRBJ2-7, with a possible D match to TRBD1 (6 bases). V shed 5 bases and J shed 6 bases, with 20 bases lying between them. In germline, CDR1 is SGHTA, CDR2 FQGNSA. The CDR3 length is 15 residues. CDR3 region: CASSPLQGPLSEQYF. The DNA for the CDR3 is TGTGCCAGCAGCCCTCTACAGGGCCCCCTCAGCGAGCAGTACTTC.

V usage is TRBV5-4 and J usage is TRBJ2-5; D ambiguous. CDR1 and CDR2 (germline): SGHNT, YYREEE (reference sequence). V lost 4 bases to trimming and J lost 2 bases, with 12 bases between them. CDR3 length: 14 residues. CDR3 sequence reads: CASSRTVRQETQYF. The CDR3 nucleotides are TGTGCCAGCAGCCGAACAGTAAGGCAAGAGACCCAGTACTTC.

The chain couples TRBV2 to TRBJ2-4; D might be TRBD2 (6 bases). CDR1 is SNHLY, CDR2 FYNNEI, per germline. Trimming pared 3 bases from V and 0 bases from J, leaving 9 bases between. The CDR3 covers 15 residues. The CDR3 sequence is CASSEEGLAKNIQYF. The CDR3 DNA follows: TGTGCCAGCAGTGAGGAGGGGTTAGCCAAAAACATTCAGTACTTC.

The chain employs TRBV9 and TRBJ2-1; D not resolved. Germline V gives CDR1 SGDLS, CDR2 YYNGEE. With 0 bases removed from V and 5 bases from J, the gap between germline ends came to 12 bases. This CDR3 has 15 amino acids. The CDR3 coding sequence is TGTGCCAGCAGCGTAGCCGGAAGACCCCACAATGAGCAGTTCTTC. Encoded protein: CASSVAGRPHNEQFF. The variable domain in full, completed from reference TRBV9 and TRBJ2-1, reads DSGVTQTPKHLITATGQRVTLRCSPRSGDLSVYWYQQSLDQGLQFLIQYYNGEERAKGNILERFSAQQFPDLHSELNLSSLELGDSALYFCASSVAGRPHNEQFFGPGTRLTVL.

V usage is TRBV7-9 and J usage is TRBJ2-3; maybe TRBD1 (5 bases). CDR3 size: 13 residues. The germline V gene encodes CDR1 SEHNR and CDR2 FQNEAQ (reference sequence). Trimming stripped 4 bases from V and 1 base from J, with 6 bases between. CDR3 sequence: CASSSRGTDTQYF. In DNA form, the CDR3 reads TGTGCCAGCAGCTCCAGGGGCACAGATACGCAGTATTTT.

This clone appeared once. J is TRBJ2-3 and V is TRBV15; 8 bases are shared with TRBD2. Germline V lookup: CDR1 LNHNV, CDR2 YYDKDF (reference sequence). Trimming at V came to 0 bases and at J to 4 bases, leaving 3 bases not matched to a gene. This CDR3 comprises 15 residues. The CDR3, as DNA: TGTGCCACCAGCAGAGAGGCGCGGGAGGCAGATACGCAGTATTTT. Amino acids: CATSREAREADTQYF.

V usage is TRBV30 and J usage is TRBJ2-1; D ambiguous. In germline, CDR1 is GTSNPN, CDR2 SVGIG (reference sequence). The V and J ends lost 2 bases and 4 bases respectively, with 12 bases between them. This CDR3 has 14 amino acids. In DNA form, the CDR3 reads TGTGCCTGGAGTTTTCCCGGGCCGTACAATGAGCAGTTCTTC. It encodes CAWSFPGPYNEQFF.

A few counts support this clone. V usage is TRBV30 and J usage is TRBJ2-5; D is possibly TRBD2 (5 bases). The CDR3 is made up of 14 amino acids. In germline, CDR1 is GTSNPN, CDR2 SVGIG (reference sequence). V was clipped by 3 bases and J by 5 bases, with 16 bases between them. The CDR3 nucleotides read TGTGCCTGGAGGCGGACTTATCGTCGGGAGACCCAGTACTTC. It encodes CAWRRTYRRETQYF.

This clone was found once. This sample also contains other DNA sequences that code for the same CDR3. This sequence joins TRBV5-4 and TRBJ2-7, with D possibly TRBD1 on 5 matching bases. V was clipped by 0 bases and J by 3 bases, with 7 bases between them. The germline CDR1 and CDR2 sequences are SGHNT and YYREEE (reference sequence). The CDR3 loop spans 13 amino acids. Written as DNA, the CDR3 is TGTGCCAGCAGCTTGGGACAGAGCTACGAGCAGTACTTC. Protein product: CASSLGQSYEQYF.

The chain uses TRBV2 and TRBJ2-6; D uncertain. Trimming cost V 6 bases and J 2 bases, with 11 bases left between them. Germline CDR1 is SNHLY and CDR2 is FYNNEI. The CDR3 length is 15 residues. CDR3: CASSLTRAGANVLTF. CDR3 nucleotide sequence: TGTGCCAGCAGCCTGACAAGAGCTGGGGCCAACGTCCTGACTTTC.

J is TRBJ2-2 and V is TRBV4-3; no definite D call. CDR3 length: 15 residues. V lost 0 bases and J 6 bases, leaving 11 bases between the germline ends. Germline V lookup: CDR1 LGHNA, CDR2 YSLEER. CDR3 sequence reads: CASSQDWVVPGELFF. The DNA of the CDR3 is TGCGCCAGCAGCCAAGATTGGGTAGTTCCCGGGGAGCTGTTTTTT.

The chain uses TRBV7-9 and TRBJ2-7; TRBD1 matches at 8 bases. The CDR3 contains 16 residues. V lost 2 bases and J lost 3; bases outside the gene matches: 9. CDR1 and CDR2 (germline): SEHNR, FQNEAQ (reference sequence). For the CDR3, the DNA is TGTGCCAGCAGCTTACCGGACAGGGAAGGCGGCTACGAGCAGTACTTC. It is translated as CASSLPDREGGYEQYF.

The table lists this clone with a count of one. The CDR3 sequence: CATSRDWGEQFF. The CDR3 DNA reads TGTGCCACCAGCAGAGATTGGGGTGAGCAGTTCTTC. The V gene is TRBV15, the J gene TRBJ2-1; D gene uncertain. The length of the CDR3 is 12 residues. Trimming cost V 0 bases and J 9 bases, with 6 bases left between them. CDR1 LNHNV and CDR2 YYDKDF come from the germline V gene (reference sequence).

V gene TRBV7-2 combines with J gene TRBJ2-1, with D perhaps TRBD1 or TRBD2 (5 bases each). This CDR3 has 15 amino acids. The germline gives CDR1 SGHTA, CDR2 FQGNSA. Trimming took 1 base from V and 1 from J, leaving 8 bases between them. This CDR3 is CASSLERGSYNEQFF. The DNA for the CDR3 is TGTGCCAGCAGCTTAGAGAGGGGTTCCTACAATGAGCAGTTCTTC.

The CDR3 here is CASSRLADTYNEQFF. The CDR3 bases are TGTGCCAGCAGCCGACTAGCTGACACTTACAATGAGCAGTTCTTC. V gene TRBV7-2 combines with J gene TRBJ2-1; 7 bases fit TRBD2. Germline-derived CDR1 and CDR2 are SGHTA and FQGNSA. J gave up 4 bases and V 5 bases, and 8 bases lay outside the gene matches. There are 15 residues in the CDR3.

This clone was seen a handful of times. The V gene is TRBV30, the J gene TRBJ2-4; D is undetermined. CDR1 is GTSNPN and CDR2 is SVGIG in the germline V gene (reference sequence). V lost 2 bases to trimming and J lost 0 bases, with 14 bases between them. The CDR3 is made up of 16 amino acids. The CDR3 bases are TGTGCCTGGAGTCTAAGTGGGCAAATAGCCAAAAACATTCAGTACTTC. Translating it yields CAWSLSGQIAKNIQYF.

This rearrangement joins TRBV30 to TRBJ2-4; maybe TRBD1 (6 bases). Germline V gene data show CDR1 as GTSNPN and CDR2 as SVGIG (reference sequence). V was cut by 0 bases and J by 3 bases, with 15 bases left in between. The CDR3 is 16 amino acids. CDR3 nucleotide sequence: TGTGCCTGGAGTGTACTAAGGGGGATGGTCAAAAACATTCAGTACTTC. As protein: CAWSVLRGMVKNIQYF.

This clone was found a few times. CDR3 in DNA: TGTGCCAGCAGCTACCGGGACAGGGGAGGCTACACCTTC. This encodes CASSYRDRGGYTF. This chain connects TRBV27 to TRBJ1-2, with 10 nucleotides matching TRBD1. The CDR3 is made up of 13 amino acids. The germline CDR1 and CDR2 sequences are MNHEY and SMNVEV (reference sequence). V lost 6 bases, J lost 8 bases, and 6 bases stayed unmatched.

The CDR3 sequence: CAWRKQDAEYGYTF. The CDR3 DNA reads TGTGCCTGGAGAAAACAGGACGCGGAATATGGCTACACCTTC. The chain couples TRBV30 to TRBJ1-2; weak D call: TRBD1 (5 bases). The germline V gene has CDR1 GTSNPN and CDR2 SVGIG (reference sequence). The CDR3 has 14 residues. V was cut by 3 bases and J by 5 bases, with 16 bases left in between.

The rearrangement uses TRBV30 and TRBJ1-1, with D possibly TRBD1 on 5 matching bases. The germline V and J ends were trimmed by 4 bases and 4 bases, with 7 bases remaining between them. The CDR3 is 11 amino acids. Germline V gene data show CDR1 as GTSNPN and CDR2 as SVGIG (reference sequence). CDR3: CAWTGSTEAFF. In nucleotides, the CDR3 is TGTGCCTGGACAGGGAGCACTGAAGCTTTCTTT.

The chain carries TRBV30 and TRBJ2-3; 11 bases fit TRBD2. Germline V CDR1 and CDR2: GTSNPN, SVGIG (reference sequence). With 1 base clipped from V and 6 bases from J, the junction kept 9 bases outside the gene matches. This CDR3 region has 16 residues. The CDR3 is CAWSGEGLAVVDTQYF. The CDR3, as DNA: TGTGCCTGGAGTGGGGAGGGACTAGCGGTGGTGGATACGCAGTATTTT.

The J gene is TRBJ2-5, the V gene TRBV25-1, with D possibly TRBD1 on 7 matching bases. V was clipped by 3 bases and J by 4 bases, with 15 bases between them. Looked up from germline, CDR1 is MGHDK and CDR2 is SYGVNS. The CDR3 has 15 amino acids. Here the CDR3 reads CASSDARGVSETQYF. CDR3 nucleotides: TGTGCCAGCAGTGACGCCAGGGGGGTTTCAGAGACCCAGTACTTC.

The CDR3 DNA reads TGTGCCAGCAGCCCCAGGAATAGCAATCAGCCCCAGCATTTT. It is translated as CASSPRNSNQPQHF. This rearrangement joins TRBV7-9 to TRBJ1-5; D is ambiguous. Germline V lookup: CDR1 SEHNR, CDR2 FQNEAQ (reference sequence). V lost 5 bases to trimming and J lost 0 bases, with 8 bases between them. CDR3 length: 14 residues. The full variable domain, with the rest looked up from reference TRBV7-9 and TRBJ1-5, is DTGVSQNPRHKITKRGQNVTFRCDPISEHNRLYWYRQTLGQGPEFLTYFQNEAQLEKSRLLSDRFSAERPKGSFSTLEIQRTEQGDSAMYLCASSPRNSNQPQHFGDGTRLSIL.

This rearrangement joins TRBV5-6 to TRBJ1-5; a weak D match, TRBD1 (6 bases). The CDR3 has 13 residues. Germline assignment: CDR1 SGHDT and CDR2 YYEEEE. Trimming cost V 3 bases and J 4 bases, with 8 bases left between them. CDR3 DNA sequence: TGTGCCAGCAGCTGGGGACATAATCAGCCCCAGCATTTT. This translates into CASSWGHNQPQHF.

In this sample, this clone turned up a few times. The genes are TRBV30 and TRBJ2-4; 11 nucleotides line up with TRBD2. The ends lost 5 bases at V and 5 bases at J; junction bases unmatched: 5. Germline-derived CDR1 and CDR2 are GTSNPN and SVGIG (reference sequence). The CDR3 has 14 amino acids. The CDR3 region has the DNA TGTGCCTGGTCGCGGGGACTAGCGGAAAACATTCAGTACTTC. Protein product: CAWSRGLAENIQYF.

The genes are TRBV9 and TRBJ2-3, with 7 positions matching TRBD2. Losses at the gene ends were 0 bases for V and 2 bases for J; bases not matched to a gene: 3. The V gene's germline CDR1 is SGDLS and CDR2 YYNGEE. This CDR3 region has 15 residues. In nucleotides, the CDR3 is TGTGCCAGCAGCGTAGGAGCGGGAAACACAGATACGCAGTATTTT. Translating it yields CASSVGAGNTDTQYF.

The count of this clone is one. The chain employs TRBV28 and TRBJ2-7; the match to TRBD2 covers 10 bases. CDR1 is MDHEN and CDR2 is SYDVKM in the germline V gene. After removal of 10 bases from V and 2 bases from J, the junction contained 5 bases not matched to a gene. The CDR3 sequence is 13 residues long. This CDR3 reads CAIIAGGTYEQYF. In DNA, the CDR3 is TGTGCCATTATAGCGGGAGGAACCTACGAGCAGTACTTC.